This TCR beta chain was sequenced during a study of shared clonotypes between healthy human individuals. The study, taken as a whole, reports: Shared clonotypes: 4.5% to 6% naive CD4, roughly 3.8% naive CD8, around 2.4% memory CD4, under 0.45% memory CD8.

The germline V gene encodes CDR1 SGHAT and CDR2 FQNNGV. Between the trimmed V and J ends, which lost 5 bases and 4 bases, there was a span of 17 bases. This CDR3 is built from 15 residues. Clones were sequenced by immunoSEQ multiplex PCR, and TCRdb holds only the in-frame ones, with some missing. Of hundreds of thousands of clones listed, roughly 70% are singletons. This clone is a singleton in its sample. What it binds is not known. Material for sequencing was memory CD4+ T cells sorted from blood. The subset: CD45RA-negative fraction. The chain carries TRBV11-2 and TRBJ2-5; D remains unclear. The sequence was obtained from a woman in her thirties in good health. Here the CDR3 reads CASSRQRVTPETQYF. The CDR3 region has the DNA TGTGCCAGCAGCCGCCAAAGAGTCACCCCAGAGACCCAGTACTTC.